A selection of T cell receptor beta chains follows, all from one sample in a study of cytomegalovirus exposure and HLA in healthy donors. Sequenced by immunoSEQ multiplex PCR; TCRdb stores in-frame clones only, minus some. The sample lists hundreds of thousands of clones; about 90% were seen once. Source material: PBMCs. These receptors were taken from a young woman in good health and CMV-seronegative. CDR3s include the opening cysteine and the closing phenylalanine or tryptophan. The D gene is left open where the match is weak. Size is omitted from some rows. Given values are once, few, many or a class for expanded clones.

V	J	size	length	D	DNA	CDR3
TRBV18	TRBJ1-2	-	13	-	TGTGCCAGCTCACCACGGGGGGTGAATGGCTACACCTTC	CASSPRGVNGYTF
TRBV30	TRBJ1-6	once	17	TRBD1	TGTGCCTGGGGCCGACTGGACAGGGCTACTTATAATTCACCCCTCCACTTT	CAWGRLDRATYNSPLHF
TRBV9	TRBJ2-7	-	15	TRBD1	TGTGCCAGCAGCCCCGGGACAGGGGTAGCCTACGAGCAGTACTTC	CASSPGTGVAYEQYF
TRBV4-2	TRBJ1-3	-	16	TRBD1	TGTGCCAGCAGCCATACAGGGGGCTCAGGAGGAAACACCATATATTTT	CASSHTGGSGGNTIYF
TRBV5-4	TRBJ1-6	few	16	-	TGTGCCAGCAGCTTGGATGGGAGCTCCTATAATTCACCCCTCCACTTT	CASSLDGSSYNSPLHF
TRBV7-9	TRBJ1-2	-	13	-	TGTGCCAGCAGCTTAGGGGCCGACTATGGCTACACCTTC	CASSLGADYGYTF
TRBV25-1	TRBJ2-7	-	15	TRBD2	TGTGCCAGCAGTCCCCGGGGGGGGTCCTCCTACGAGCAGTACTTC	CASSPRGGSSYEQYF
TRBV25-1	TRBJ1-6	-	13	-	TGTGCCAGCAGTAAACCAGAGGGTTGGCCCCTCCACTTT	CASSKPEGWPLHF
TRBV7-2	TRBJ2-7	-	15	TRBD1	TGTGCCAGCAGCTCCCTGACAGGGGCAGCCTACGAGCAGTACTTC	CASSSLTGAAYEQYF
TRBV11-2	TRBJ2-7	few	18	TRBD2	TGTGCCAGCAGCTCGGGACTAGCGGGGGGGAAACGGTCCTACGAGCAGTACTTC	CASSSGLAGGKRSYEQYF
TRBV7-2	TRBJ2-7	-	15	-	TGTGCCAGCAGCACCCATGGGGGGACCGCCGCCGAGCAGTACTTC	CASSTHGGTAAEQYF
TRBV7-6	TRBJ2-7	-	21	TRBD2	TGTGCCAGCAGTTCCCCCGAGCCGGGTAGCGGGGGGGTCCGGTCCTCCAACGAGCAGTACTTC	CASSSPEPGSGGVRSSNEQYF
TRBV11-3	TRBJ2-7	-	17	-	TGTGCCAGCAGCTTAGATAAATCTGCGGAGGTGTCCTACGAGCAGTACTTC	CASSLDKSAEVSYEQYF
TRBV27	TRBJ2-7	once	11	-	TGTGCCAGCAAATTGGGGAGCGAGCAGTACTTC	CASKLGSEQYF
TRBV5-6	TRBJ1-2	few	12	-	TGTGCCAGCAGCTTTGGGCAAGTGGGCTACACCTTC	CASSFGQVGYTF
TRBV13	TRBJ2-7	-	16	TRBD1	TGTGCCAGCAGCTTAGGCAGGGAACAGGGGGCTTCGGGGCAGTACTTC	CASSLGREQGASGQYF
TRBV5-6	TRBJ1-1	few	15	-	TGTGCCAGCAGCTGGGTGACCACAGGGAACACTGAAGCTTTCTTT	CASSWVTTGNTEAFF
TRBV5-1	TRBJ2-1	-	15	TRBD2	TGCGCCAGCAGCCCAGCGGGGGCACCTGTCAATGAGCAGTTCTTC	CASSPAGAPVNEQFF
TRBV2	TRBJ1-2	once	13	-	TGTGCCAGCAGTGAGGTCGAAGCCAAGGGCTACACCTTC	CASSEVEAKGYTF
TRBV10-1	TRBJ2-1	-	12	TRBD1	TGCGCCAGCAGTGGACAGGGCGGTGAGCAGTTCTTC	CASSGQGGEQFF
TRBV7-3	TRBJ2-1	-	17	TRBD2	TGTGCCAGCAGCTTAACGGGACTAGCGGGGGGCGGCGGGGAGCAGTTCTTC	CASSLTGLAGGGGEQFF
TRBV19	TRBJ2-3	-	18	TRBD2	TGTGCCAGTAGTGCAGGGACTAGCGGGGGAGGTTCCACAGATACGCAGTATTTT	CASSAGTSGGGSTDTQYF
TRBV5-4	TRBJ2-5	-	18	TRBD2	TGTGCCAGCAGCTTGGGTAGGGGAGAGCGGGGGCATGAAGAGACCCAGTACTTC	CASSLGRGERGHEETQYF
TRBV28	TRBJ1-5	few	16	-	TGTGCCAGCAGTTTGGGGCCAGGCAATAGCAATCAGCCCCAGCATTTT	CASSLGPGNSNQPQHF
TRBV5-1	TRBJ1-1	-	16	-	TGCGCCAGCAGCTTGGCCGCAGTCTTGAAGAACACTGAAGCTTTCTTT	CASSLAAVLKNTEAFF
TRBV12-5	TRBJ1-4	-	14	-	TGTGCTAGTGGTGTCTGGGGTGGAGGTGAAAAACTGTTTTTT	CASGVWGGGEKLFF
TRBV12-5	TRBJ2-2	-	17	TRBD2	TGTGCTAGTGGTTTGGTAGTACTAGCGGGGGACACCGGGGAGCTGTTTTTT	CASGLVVLAGDTGELFF
TRBV11-2	TRBJ2-7	-	17	-	TGTGCCAGCAGCCTCAGCTCGTTGGACTCATCCCCCTACGAGCAGTACTTC	CASSLSSLDSSPYEQYF
TRBV7-9	TRBJ1-5	-	16	TRBD1	TGTGCCAGCAGCTTTAGTAGCGCAGGGGGAGGCCAGCCCCAGCATTTT	CASSFSSAGGGQPQHF
TRBV6-1	TRBJ1-1	-	13	TRBD1	TGTGCCATTAACCGGGACAGGGGAGAGTCGGCTTTCTTT	CAINRDRGESAFF
TRBV6-5	TRBJ2-1	-	16	TRBD2	TGTGCCAGCAGTTCCCTAGCGGGGGTCTGGAACAATGAGCAGTTCTTC	CASSSLAGVWNNEQFF
TRBV5-1	TRBJ2-1	-	15	-	TGCGCCAGCAGCTTGGCCGACACACTCTACAATGAGCAGTTCTTC	CASSLADTLYNEQFF
TRBV5-1	TRBJ1-1	-	16	TRBD1	TGCGCCAGCACCGAAGACAGGGTGTCTTTAACAACTGAAGCTTTCTTT	CASTEDRVSLTTEAFF
TRBV9	TRBJ1-4	-	15	-	TGTGCCAGCAGTCCCGGGTGGGGAGCTAATGAAAAACTGTTTTTT	CASSPGWGANEKLFF
TRBV11-2	TRBJ2-7	-	13	TRBD2	TGTGCCAGCAGAGCGGGGCTCTCCTACGAGCAGTACTTC	CASRAGLSYEQYF
TRBV7-6	TRBJ2-2	-	16	-	TGTGCCAGCAGCCGGGCAGCTGGACTGAACACCGGGGAGCTGTTTTTT	CASSRAAGLNTGELFF
TRBV29-1	TRBJ1-6	-	14	-	TGCAGCGCCCAAGTGGACAGTGATAATTCACCCCTCCACTTT	CSAQVDSDNSPLHF
TRBV7-6	TRBJ2-1	-	15	-	TGTGCCAGCAGCTTAGCCCAGCGGGTCTACAATGAGCAGTTCTTC	CASSLAQRVYNEQFF
TRBV30	TRBJ1-6	-	13	-	TGTGCTTGGGAACAGGGATATAATTCACCCCTCCACTTT	CAWEQGYNSPLHF
TRBV5-4	TRBJ1-2	-	13	TRBD1	TGTGCCAGCAGCTTACAGGGGAACTATGGCTACACCTTC	CASSLQGNYGYTF
TRBV6-1	TRBJ2-1	-	16	TRBD1	TGTGCCAGCAGTGGGGGGGACAGGGGATCCTACAATGAGCAGTTCTTC	CASSGGDRGSYNEQFF
TRBV18	TRBJ1-6	-	14	TRBD1	TGTGCCAGCTCACCCGACAGGGGGAGTTCACCCCTCCACTTT	CASSPDRGSSPLHF
TRBV7-9	TRBJ1-2	once	18	-	TGTGCCAGCAGCTTAGCTCTCATCCAAGGACAGCCCCGGTCGGGCTACACCTTC	CASSLALIQGQPRSGYTF
TRBV14	TRBJ1-3	-	15	-	TGTGCCAGCAGCCAGACAGTTACCGCTGGAAACACCATATATTTT	CASSQTVTAGNTIYF
TRBV10-2	TRBJ2-4	-	16	-	TGCGCCAGCAATAGTGGTGAGCGGCTTAGCAAAAACATTCAGTACTTC	CASNSGERLSKNIQYF
TRBV5-6	TRBJ2-6	-	15	-	TGTGCCAGCAGCCCACAGGGTCCTGGGGCCAACGTCCTGACTTTC	CASSPQGPGANVLTF
TRBV9	TRBJ1-2	-	12	TRBD1	TGTGCCAGCAGCCAGGGGGCGCAAGGCTACACCTTC	CASSQGAQGYTF
TRBV27	TRBJ2-7	-	19	TRBD2	TGTGCCAGCAGTTGGTTAGGGACTAGCGGGGCCCGAAGCTCCTACGAGCAGTACTTC	CASSWLGTSGARSSYEQYF
TRBV27	TRBJ1-2	-	14	TRBD1	TGTGCCAGCAGTTTGGTCAGGGGGGACTATGGCTACACCTTC	CASSLVRGDYGYTF
TRBV29-1	TRBJ2-1	-	13	TRBD2	TGCAGCGAAGGACTAGCGGGGACCAATGAGCAGTTCTTC	CSEGLAGTNEQFF
TRBV20-1	TRBJ1-1	once	11	-	TGCAGTGCTAGAGATGGCCTTGAAGCTTTCTTT	CSARDGLEAFF
TRBV5-1	TRBJ2-2	-	17	TRBD1	TGCGCCAGCAGCCCGGACAGGGGGCGCGCATTGGCCGGGGAGCTGTTTTTT	CASSPDRGRALAGELFF
TRBV19	TRBJ1-4	-	13	TRBD1	TGTGCCATCTCGACAGGGTCAGGAGAAAAACTGTTTTTT	CAISTGSGEKLFF
TRBV6-1	TRBJ1-5	-	16	TRBD1	TGTGCCAGCAGTGAATCGGGACAGGGTTGGAGTCAGCCCCAGCATTTT	CASSESGQGWSQPQHF
TRBV5-6	TRBJ2-2	once	15	TRBD1	TGTGCCAGCAGGTACGGGACAGCGAACACCGGGGAGCTGTTTTTT	CASRYGTANTGELFF